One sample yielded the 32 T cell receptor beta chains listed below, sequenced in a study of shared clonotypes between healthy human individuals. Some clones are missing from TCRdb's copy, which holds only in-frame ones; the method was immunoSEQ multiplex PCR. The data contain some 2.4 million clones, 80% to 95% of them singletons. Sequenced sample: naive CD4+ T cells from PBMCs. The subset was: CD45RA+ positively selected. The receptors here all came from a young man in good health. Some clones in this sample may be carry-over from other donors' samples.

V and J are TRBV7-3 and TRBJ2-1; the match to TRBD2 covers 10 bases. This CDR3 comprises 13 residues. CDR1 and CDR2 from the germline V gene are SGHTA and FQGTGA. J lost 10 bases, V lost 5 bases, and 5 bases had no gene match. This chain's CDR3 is CASSLLAGEEQFF. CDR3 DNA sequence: TGTGCCAGCAGCCTCCTAGCGGGAGAGGAGCAGTTCTTC.

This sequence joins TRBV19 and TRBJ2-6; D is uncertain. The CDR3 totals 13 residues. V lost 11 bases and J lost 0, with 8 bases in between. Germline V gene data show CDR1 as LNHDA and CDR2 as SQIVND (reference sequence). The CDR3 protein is CASERSGANVLTF. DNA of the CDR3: TGTGCCTCAGAGCGCTCTGGGGCCAACGTCCTGACTTTC.

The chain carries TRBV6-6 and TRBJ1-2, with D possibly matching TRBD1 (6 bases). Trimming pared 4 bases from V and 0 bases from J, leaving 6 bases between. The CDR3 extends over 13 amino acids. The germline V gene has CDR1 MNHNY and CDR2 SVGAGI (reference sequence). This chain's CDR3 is CASSWTANYGYTF. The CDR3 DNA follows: TGTGCCAGCAGTTGGACAGCTAACTATGGCTACACCTTC.

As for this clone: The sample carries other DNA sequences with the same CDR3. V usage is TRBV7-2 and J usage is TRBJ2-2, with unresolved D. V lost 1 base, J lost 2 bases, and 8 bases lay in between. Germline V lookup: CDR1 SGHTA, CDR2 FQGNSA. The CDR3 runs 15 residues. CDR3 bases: TGTGCCAGCAGCTTAGGACGGTCAAACACCGGGGAGCTGTTTTTT. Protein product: CASSLGRSNTGELFF. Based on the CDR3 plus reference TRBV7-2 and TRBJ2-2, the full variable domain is GAGVSQSPSNKVTEKGKDVELRCDPISGHTALYWYRQSLGQGLEFLIYFQGNSAPDKSGLPSDRFSAERTGGSVSTLTIQRTQQEDSAVYLCASSLGRSNTGELFFGEGSRLTVL.

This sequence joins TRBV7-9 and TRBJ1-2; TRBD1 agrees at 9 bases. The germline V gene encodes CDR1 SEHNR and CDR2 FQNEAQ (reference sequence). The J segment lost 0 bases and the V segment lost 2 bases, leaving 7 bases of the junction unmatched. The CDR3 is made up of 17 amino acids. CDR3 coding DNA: TGTGCCAGCAGCTTACAGGGACAGGGCCCTACTAACTATGGCTACACCTTC. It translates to CASSLQGQGPTNYGYTF.

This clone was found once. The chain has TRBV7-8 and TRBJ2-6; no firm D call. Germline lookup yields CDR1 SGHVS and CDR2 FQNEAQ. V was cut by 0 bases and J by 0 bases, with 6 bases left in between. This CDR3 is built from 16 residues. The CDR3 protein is CASSLAGSSGANVLTF. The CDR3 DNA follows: TGTGCCAGCAGCTTAGCTGGGTCCTCTGGGGCCAACGTCCTGACTTTC.

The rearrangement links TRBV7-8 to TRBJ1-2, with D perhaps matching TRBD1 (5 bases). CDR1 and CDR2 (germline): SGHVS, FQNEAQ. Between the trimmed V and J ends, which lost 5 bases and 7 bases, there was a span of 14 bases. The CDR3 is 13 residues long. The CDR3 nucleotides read TGTGCCAGCAGCAGCCAGGGTCTTGTTGGCTACACCTTC. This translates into CASSSQGLVGYTF.

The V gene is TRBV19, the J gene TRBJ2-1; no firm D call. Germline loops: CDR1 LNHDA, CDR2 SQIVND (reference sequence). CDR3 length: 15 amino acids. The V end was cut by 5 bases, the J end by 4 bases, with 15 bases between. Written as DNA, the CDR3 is TGTGCCAGTAGTCTCCGGACCGGCTTTTACAATGAGCAGTTCTTC. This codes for CASSLRTGFYNEQFF.

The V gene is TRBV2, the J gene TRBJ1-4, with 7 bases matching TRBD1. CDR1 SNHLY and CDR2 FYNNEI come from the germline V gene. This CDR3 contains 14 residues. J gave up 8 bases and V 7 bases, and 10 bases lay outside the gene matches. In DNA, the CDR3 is TGTGCCAGCATGATGGCAGGGGGAAGGGAAAAACTGTTTTTT. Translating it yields CASMMAGGREKLFF.

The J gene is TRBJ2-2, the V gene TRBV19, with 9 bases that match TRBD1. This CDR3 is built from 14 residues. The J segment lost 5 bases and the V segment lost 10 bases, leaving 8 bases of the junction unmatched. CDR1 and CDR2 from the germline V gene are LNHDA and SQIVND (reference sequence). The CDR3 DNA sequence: TGTGCCACTTCCGGGACAGGGTGGACCGGGGAGCTGTTTTTT. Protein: CATSGTGWTGELFF.

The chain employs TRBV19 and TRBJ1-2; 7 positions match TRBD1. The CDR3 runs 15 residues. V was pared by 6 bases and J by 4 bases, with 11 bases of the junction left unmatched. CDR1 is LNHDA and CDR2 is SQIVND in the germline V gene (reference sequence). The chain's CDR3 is CASSPQGREFYGYTF. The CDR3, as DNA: TGTGCCAGTAGCCCACAGGGGAGGGAATTCTATGGCTACACCTTC. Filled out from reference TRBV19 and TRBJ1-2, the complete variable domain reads DGGITQSPKYLFRKEGQNVTLSCEQNLNHDAMYWYRQDPGQGLRLIYYSQIVNDFQKGDIAEGYSVSREKKESFPLTVTSAQKNPTAFYLCASSPQGREFYGYTFGSGTRLTVV.

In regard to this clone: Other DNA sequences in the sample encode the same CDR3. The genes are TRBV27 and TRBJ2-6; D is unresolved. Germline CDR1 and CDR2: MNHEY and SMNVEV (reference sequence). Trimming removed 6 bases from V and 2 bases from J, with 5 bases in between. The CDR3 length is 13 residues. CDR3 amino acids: CASRLAGANVLTF. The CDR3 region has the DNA TGTGCCAGCAGGCTAGCTGGGGCCAACGTCCTGACTTTC.

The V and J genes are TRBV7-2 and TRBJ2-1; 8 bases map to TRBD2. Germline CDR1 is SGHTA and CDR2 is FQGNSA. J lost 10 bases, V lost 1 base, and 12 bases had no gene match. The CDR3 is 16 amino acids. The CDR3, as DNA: TGTGCCAGCAGCTTAGTAGGGACTAGAATCGGAACGGAGCAGTTCTTC. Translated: CASSLVGTRIGTEQFF.

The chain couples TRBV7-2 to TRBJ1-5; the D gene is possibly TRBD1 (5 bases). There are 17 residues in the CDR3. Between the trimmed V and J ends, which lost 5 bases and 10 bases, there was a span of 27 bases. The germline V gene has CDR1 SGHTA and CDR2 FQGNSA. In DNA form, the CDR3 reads TGTGCCAGCAGCCCCGAGGCCACTGGGGGGTCCCATCGCCCCCAGCATTTT. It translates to CASSPEATGGSHRPQHF.

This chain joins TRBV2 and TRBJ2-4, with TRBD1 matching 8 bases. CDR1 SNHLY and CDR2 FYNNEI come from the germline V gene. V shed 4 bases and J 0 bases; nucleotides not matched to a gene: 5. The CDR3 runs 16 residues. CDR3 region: CASSGTGSIAKNIQYF. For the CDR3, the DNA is TGTGCCAGCAGTGGGACAGGGTCAATAGCCAAAAACATTCAGTACTTC.

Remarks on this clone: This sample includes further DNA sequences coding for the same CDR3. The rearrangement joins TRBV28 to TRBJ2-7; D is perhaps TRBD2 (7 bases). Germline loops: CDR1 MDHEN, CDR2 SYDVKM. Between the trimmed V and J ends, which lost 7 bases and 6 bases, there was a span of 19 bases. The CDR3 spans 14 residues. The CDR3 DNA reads TGTGCCAGCACAGAAACTCGGGGGGCGCGCGAGCAGTACTTC. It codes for CASTETRGAREQYF. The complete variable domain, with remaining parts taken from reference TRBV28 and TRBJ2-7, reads DVKVTQSSRYLVKRTGEKVFLECVQDMDHENMFWYRQDPGLGLRLIYFSYDVKMKEKGDIPEGYSVSREKKERFSLILESASTNQTSMYLCASTETRGAREQYFGPGTRLTVT.

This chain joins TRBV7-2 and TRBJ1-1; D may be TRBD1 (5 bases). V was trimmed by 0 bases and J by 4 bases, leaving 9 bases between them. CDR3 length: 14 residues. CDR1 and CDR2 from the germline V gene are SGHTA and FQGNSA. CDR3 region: CASSLARGITEAFF. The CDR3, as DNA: TGTGCCAGCAGCTTAGCGCGGGGGATCACTGAAGCTTTCTTT.

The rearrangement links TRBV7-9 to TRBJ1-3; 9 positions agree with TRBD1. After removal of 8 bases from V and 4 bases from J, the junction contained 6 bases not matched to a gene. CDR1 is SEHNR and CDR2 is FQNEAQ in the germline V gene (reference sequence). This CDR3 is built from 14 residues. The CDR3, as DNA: TGTGCCAGCGCTGGGACAGGGTGGGGAAACACCATATATTTT. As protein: CASAGTGWGNTIYF.

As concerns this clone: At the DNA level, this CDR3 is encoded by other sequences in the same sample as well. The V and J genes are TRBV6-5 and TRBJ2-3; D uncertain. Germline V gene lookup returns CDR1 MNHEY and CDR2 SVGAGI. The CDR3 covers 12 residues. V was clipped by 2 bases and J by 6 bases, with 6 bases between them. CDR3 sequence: CASSYGPDTQYF. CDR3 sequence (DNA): TGTGCCAGCAGTTACGGTCCTGATACGCAGTATTTT.

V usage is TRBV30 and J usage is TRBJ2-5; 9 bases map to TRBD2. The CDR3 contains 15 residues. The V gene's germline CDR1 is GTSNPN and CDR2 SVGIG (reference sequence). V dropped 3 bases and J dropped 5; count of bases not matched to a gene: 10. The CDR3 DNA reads TGTGCCTGGAGGGTTCGTGGGGCGGGAGGGGAGACCCAGTACTTC. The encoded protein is CAWRVRGAGGETQYF.

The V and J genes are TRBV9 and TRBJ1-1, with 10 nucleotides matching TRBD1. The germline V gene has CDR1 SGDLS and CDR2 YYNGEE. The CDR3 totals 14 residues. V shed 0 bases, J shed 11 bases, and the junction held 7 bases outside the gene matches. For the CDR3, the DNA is TGTGCCAGCAGCGTAGGGACAGGGGGTGTATCGGCTTTCTTT. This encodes CASSVGTGGVSAFF.

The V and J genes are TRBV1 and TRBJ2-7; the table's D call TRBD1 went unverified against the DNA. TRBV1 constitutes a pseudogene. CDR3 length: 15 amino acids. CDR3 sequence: CTSRLRIDRAYEQYF. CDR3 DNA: TGCACCAGCAGGCTGCGAATTGACAGAGCCTACGAGCAGTACTTC.

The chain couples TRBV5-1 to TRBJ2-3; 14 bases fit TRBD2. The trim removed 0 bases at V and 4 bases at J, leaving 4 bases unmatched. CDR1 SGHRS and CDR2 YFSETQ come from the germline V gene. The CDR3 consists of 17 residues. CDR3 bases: TGCGCCAGCAGCTTGGACCGACTAGCGGGAGGGCCAGATACGCAGTATTTT. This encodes CASSLDRLAGGPDTQYF.

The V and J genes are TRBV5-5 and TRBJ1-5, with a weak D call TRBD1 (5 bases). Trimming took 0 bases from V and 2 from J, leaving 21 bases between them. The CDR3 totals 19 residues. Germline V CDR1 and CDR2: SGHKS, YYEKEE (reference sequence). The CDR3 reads CASSLGGGVSLRGNQPQHF. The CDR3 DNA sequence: TGTGCCAGCAGCTTGGGAGGCGGGGTCTCACTCAGGGGCAATCAGCCCCAGCATTTT.

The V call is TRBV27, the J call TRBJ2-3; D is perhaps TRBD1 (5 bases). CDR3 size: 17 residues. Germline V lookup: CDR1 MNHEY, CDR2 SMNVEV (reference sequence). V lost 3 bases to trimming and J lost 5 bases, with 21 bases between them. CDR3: CASSFMGRPGPQDTQYF. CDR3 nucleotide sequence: TGTGCCAGCAGTTTCATGGGGCGGCCCGGCCCCCAAGATACGCAGTATTTT.

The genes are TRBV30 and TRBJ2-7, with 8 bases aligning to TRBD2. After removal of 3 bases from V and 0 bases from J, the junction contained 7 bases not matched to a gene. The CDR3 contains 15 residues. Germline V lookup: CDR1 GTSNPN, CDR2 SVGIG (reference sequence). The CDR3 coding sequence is TGTGCCTGGAGGAGGGCGGGAGGTAGCTCCTACGAGCAGTACTTC. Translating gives CAWRRAGGSSYEQYF.

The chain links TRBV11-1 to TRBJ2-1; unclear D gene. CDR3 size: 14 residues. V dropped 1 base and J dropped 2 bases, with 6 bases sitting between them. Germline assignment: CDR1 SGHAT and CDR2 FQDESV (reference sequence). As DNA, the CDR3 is TGTGCCAGCAGCTTAGGGGCAGCCTACAATGAGCAGTTCTTC. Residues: CASSLGAAYNEQFF.

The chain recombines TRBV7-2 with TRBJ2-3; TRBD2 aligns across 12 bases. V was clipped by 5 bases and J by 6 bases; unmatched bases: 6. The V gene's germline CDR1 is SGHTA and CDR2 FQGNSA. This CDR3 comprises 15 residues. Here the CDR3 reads CASSKTSGSGDTQYF. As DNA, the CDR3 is TGTGCCAGCAGCAAGACTAGCGGGAGTGGGGATACGCAGTATTTT.

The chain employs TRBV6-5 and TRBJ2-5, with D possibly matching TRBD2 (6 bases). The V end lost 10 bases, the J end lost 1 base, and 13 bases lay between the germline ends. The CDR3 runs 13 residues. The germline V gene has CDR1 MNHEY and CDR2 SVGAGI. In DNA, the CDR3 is TGTGCCACCGCGGTGGGAGGCCAAGAGACCCAGTACTTC. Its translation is CATAVGGQETQYF.

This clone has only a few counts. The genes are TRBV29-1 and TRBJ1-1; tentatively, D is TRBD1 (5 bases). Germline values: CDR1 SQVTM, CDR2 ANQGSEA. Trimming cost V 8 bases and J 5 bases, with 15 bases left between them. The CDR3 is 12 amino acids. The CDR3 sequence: CSIHIGGTEAFF. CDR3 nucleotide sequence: TGCAGCATCCACATCGGGGGAACTGAAGCTTTCTTT.

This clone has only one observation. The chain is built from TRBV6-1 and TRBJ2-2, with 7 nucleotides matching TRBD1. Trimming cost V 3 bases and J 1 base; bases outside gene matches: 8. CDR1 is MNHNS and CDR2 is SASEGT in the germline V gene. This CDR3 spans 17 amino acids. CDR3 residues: CASSDQTGQKNTGELFF. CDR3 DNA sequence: TGTGCCAGCAGTGATCAAACGGGACAGAAGAACACCGGGGAGCTGTTTTTT.

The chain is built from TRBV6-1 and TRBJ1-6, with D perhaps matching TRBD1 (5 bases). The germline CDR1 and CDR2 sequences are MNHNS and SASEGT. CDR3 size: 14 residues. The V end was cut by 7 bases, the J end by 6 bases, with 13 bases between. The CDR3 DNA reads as TGTGCCAGCAACAGCATGGGGACTAATTCACCCCTCCACTTT. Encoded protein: CASNSMGTNSPLHF.